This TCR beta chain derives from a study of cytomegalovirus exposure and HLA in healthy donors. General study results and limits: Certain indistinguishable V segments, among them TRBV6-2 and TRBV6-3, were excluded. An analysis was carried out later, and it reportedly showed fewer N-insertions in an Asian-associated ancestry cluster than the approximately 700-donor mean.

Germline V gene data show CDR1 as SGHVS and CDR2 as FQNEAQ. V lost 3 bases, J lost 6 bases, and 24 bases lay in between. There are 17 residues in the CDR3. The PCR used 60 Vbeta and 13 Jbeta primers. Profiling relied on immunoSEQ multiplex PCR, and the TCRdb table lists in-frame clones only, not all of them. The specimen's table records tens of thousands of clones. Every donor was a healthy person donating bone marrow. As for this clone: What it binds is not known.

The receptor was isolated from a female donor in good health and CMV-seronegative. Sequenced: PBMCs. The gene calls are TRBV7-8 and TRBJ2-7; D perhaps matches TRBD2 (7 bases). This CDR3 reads CASSFYGGAGTLTEQYF. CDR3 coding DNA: TGTGCCAGCAGCTTCTATGGGGGGGCGGGTACCCTCACCGAGCAGTACTTC.